This T cell receptor beta chain emerged from a study of shared clonotypes between healthy human individuals. Trimming removed 2 bases from V and 3 bases from J, with 14 bases in between. Germline-derived CDR1 and CDR2 are SNHLY and FYNNEI. The CDR3 totals 15 residues. Repertoires were generated with immunoSEQ multiplex PCR, while TCRdb's copy carries only in-frame clones and drops some. The table lists around 510,000 clones, 90% to 97% of them singletons. Study-level points and caveats: Non-shared clonotypes showed lower generation probabilities than clonotypes common to all four donors.

A remark on this clone: As yet, its antigen is unknown.

This chain joins TRBV2 and TRBJ2-7; D unresolved. The TCR sequence derives from a woman aged 25 to 39 in good health. The specimen sequenced was naive CD4+ T cells sorted from blood. Subset of the sample: CD45RA+ positively selected. The CDR3 sequence: CASSEKGRHRYEQYF. In nucleotides, the CDR3 is TGTGCCAGCAGTGAAAAAGGGCGGCATCGCTACGAGCAGTACTTC.